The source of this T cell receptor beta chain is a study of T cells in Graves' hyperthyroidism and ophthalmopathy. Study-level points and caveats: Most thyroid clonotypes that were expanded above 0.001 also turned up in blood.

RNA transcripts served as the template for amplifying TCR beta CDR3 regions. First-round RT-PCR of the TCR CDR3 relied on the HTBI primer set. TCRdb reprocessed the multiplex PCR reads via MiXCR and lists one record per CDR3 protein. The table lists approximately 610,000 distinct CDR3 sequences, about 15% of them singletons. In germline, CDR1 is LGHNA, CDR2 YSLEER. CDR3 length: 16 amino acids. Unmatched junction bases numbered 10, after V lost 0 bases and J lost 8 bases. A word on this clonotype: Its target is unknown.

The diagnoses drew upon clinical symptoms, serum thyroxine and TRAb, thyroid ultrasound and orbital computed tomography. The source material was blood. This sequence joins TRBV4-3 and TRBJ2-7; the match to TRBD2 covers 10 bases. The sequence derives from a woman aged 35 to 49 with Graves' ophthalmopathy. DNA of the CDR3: TGCGCCAGCAGCCAAGAGGTCCGGATAGCGGGAGGAAAGCAGTACTTC. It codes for CASSQEVRIAGGKQYF.